Listed below are T cell receptor beta chains from one sample, sequenced in a study of blood T cell repertoires in COVID-19. Assay used: immunoSEQ multiplex PCR; TCRdb lists only in-frame clones, some missing. The sample carries a few hundred thousand clones, roughly 90% recorded once. The sample was peripheral blood. Every receptor here comes from a man in his forties with acute or convalescent COVID-19. The CDR3 runs from the conserved cysteine through the conserved F or W. Fields, in order: J gene, clone size, V gene, D gene, CDR3 protein, CDR3 DNA. D genes are given only for firm matches. Clone size is stated in some rows and not others, as once, few, many or a class when expanded.

TRBJ2-1	NA	TRBV19	TRBD2	CASSLIPGLGYNEQFF	TGTGCCAGTAGTCTTATACCGGGACTAGGCTACAATGAGCAGTTCTTC
TRBJ2-4	NA	TRBV27	NA	CASSFRQSKNIQYF	TGTGCCAGCAGTTTTAGACAGTCCAAAAACATTCAGTACTTC
TRBJ1-1	NA	TRBV6-1	NA	CASRGLMNTEAFF	TGTGCCAGCAGGGGGCTCATGAACACTGAAGCTTTCTTT
TRBJ2-1	NA	TRBV24-1	TRBD2	CATSDPTTGGSLNEQFF	TGTGCCACCAGTGACCCAACGACGGGCGGGAGCCTCAATGAGCAGTTCTTC
TRBJ2-7	NA	TRBV27	TRBD1	CASSQGQGRPYEQYF	TGTGCCAGCAGTCAGGGACAGGGTCGGCCCTACGAGCAGTACTTC
TRBJ1-3	NA	TRBV7-9	TRBD1	CASSTAPGGGNTIYF	TGTGCCAGCAGCACGGCCCCAGGGGGTGGAAACACCATATATTTT
TRBJ2-7	NA	TRBV6-5	TRBD1	CASSQMTGLLEQYF	TGTGCCAGCAGCCAAATGACAGGGCTTTTGGAGCAGTACTTC
TRBJ1-4	few	TRBV29-1	TRBD1	CSFTGQGNEKLFF	TGCAGCTTTACCGGACAGGGTAATGAAAAACTGTTTTTT
TRBJ2-7	once	TRBV9	TRBD2	CASSGSGRTYEQYF	TGTGCCAGCAGCGGTAGCGGGAGAACCTACGAGCAGTACTTC
TRBJ2-2	NA	TRBV7-6	NA	CASSLVRGNTGELFF	TGTGCCAGCAGCTTAGTTAGGGGGAACACCGGGGAGCTGTTTTTT
TRBJ1-2	once	TRBV4-2	TRBD1	CASSQGLAETGNYGYTF	TGTGCCAGCAGCCAAGGGTTGGCGGAGACAGGGAACTATGGCTACACCTTC
TRBJ2-5	NA	TRBV28	NA	CASSPRISPGETQYF	TGTGCCAGCAGTCCACGGATATCCCCGGGGGAGACCCAGTACTTC
TRBJ1-6	NA	TRBV6-5	NA	CASRFRGSHSPLHF	TGTGCCAGCAGGTTTCGGGGGAGTCATTCACCCCTCCACTTT
TRBJ1-1	NA	TRBV28	TRBD1	CASSGLQGAMNTEAFF	TGTGCCAGCAGTGGCTTACAGGGGGCGATGAACACTGAAGCTTTCTTT
TRBJ1-5	NA	TRBV4-2	NA	CASSQGIGRERNNQPQHF	TGTGCCAGCAGCCAAGGAATCGGCAGGGAAAGGAACAATCAGCCCCAGCATTTT
TRBJ1-2	NA	TRBV28	TRBD1	CASLDRGGGYTF	TGTGCCAGCCTGGACAGGGGCGGCGGCTACACCTTC
TRBJ1-5	NA	TRBV6-2/TRBV6-3	NA	CASSGGYPSQPQHF	TGTGCCAGCAGCGGCGGGTACCCTAGTCAGCCCCAGCATTTT
TRBJ2-2	NA	TRBV12-5	NA	CASGFVGGRTGELFF	TGTGCTAGTGGGTTTGTGGGGGGGCGTACCGGGGAGCTGTTTTTT
TRBJ1-2	NA	TRBV28	TRBD1	CASSLLTGAYGYTF	TGTGCCAGCAGCCTTCTGACAGGGGCGTATGGCTACACCTTC
TRBJ2-4	NA	TRBV19	NA	CASSITGRGNIQYF	TGTGCCAGTAGTATTACAGGGCGAGGAAACATTCAGTACTTC
TRBJ1-3	few	TRBV6-5	NA	CASSSSAGNTIYF	TGTGCCAGCAGTTCGTCAGCTGGAAACACCATATATTTT
TRBJ2-1	NA	TRBV29-1	TRBD2	CSVRAGGPYNEQFF	TGCAGCGTCAGAGCGGGAGGTCCCTACAATGAGCAGTTCTTC
TRBJ1-3	NA	TRBV30	TRBD1	CAWSVRGQGGNTIYF	TGTGCCTGGAGTGTACGTGGACAGGGAGGTAACACCATATATTTT
TRBJ1-5	NA	TRBV10-1	NA	CASTAGQPQHF	TGCGCCAGCACAGCGGGGCAGCCCCAGCATTTT
TRBJ2-3	NA	TRBV7-8	TRBD2	CASSTTGTRPGDTQYF	TGTGCCAGCAGCACAACCGGGACTAGGCCCGGAGATACGCAGTATTTT
TRBJ1-5	NA	TRBV5-6	TRBD1	CASSLGGQGDQPQHF	TGTGCCAGCAGCTTGGGGGGACAGGGTGATCAGCCCCAGCATTTT
TRBJ1-2	NA	TRBV5-1	TRBD1	CASSLGGQTNYGYTF	TGCGCCAGCAGCTTGGGGGGACAGACTAACTATGGCTACACCTTC
TRBJ2-5	NA	TRBV14	TRBD1	CASSRYVGTVKETQYF	TGTGCCAGCAGCCGATACGTCGGGACAGTGAAAGAGACCCAGTACTTC
TRBJ2-1	NA	TRBV5-1	TRBD2	CASSLGAGDYNEQFF	TGCGCCAGCAGCTTGGGCGCGGGGGATTACAATGAGCAGTTCTTC
TRBJ2-2	few	TRBV10-3	TRBD2	CAIRASGSTGELFF	TGTGCCATTAGAGCTAGCGGATCGACCGGGGAGCTGTTTTTT
TRBJ2-2	NA	TRBV9	TRBD2	CASSVRTSGRQGELFF	TGTGCCAGCAGCGTCCGGACTAGCGGGAGGCAAGGGGAGCTGTTTTTT
TRBJ1-5	NA	TRBV11-3	NA	CASSLDGRTERSDNQPQHF	TGTGCCAGCAGCTTAGATGGGCGGACAGAGCGTTCGGACAATCAGCCCCAGCATTTT
TRBJ2-1	NA	TRBV11-1	TRBD2	CASRREAGGLRWEQFF	TGTGCCAGCAGAAGAGAAGCGGGGGGCCTGAGATGGGAGCAGTTCTTC
TRBJ2-1	NA	TRBV19	TRBD2	CASGAGGSYNEQFF	TGTGCCAGTGGGGCGGGAGGCTCCTACAATGAGCAGTTCTTC
TRBJ1-3	NA	TRBV24-1	NA	CATSDLWGESGNTIYF	TGTGCCACCAGTGATTTGTGGGGGGAGTCTGGAAACACCATATATTTT
TRBJ2-1	NA	TRBV11-2	NA	CASSLGVSSVYNEQFF	TGTGCCAGCAGCTTAGGAGTCTCTAGCGTTTACAATGAGCAGTTCTTC
TRBJ2-2	NA	TRBV12-5	NA	CASGLVQGGTGELFF	TGTGCTAGTGGTTTGGTTCAGGGGGGCACCGGGGAGCTGTTTTTT
TRBJ1-4	NA	TRBV7-9	NA	CASSLVMRATNEKLFF	TGTGCCAGCAGCTTAGTAATGCGGGCAACTAATGAAAAACTGTTTTTT
TRBJ2-1	NA	TRBV27	NA	CASSIGGFSSYNEQFF	TGTGCCAGCAGCATTGGGGGGTTCAGCTCCTACAATGAGCAGTTCTTC
TRBJ2-6	NA	TRBV5-3	NA	CARSPDGGVGSGANVLTF	TGTGCCAGAAGCCCGGATGGCGGGGTAGGCTCTGGGGCCAACGTCCTGACTTTC
TRBJ1-1	NA	TRBV13	NA	CASSLLQGGEAFF	TGTGCCAGCAGCCTCCTGCAGGGCGGCGAAGCTTTCTTT
TRBJ1-1	NA	TRBV19	TRBD1	CASSFPGGRESEAFF	TGTGCCAGTAGTTTTCCAGGGGGTCGAGAATCTGAAGCTTTCTTT
TRBJ2-1	once	TRBV19	NA	CASSTRGKYNEQFF	TGTGCCAGTAGTACTCGGGGTAAGTACAATGAGCAGTTCTTC
TRBJ1-5	few	TRBV19	NA	CASSSGTNQPQHF	TGTGCCAGTAGTAGCGGAACGAATCAGCCCCAGCATTTT
TRBJ1-2	NA	TRBV24-1	NA	CATSDSAGGVYTF	TGTGCCACCAGTGATTCCGCGGGGGGCGTCTACACCTTC
TRBJ2-7	NA	TRBV5-4	TRBD2	CASSRGGPYEQYF	TGTGCCAGCAGCCGGGGGGGGCCCTACGAGCAGTACTTC
TRBJ2-7	NA	TRBV5-8	TRBD1	CASSPRGTGAFYEQYF	TGTGCCAGCAGCCCCCGAGGGACAGGGGCTTTCTACGAGCAGTACTTC
TRBJ2-1	NA	TRBV5-6	TRBD1	CASSFGTGAYEQFF	TGTGCCAGCAGCTTCGGGACAGGGGCCTATGAGCAGTTCTTC
TRBJ2-2	NA	TRBV30	NA	CAWSVWGYTGELFF	TGTGCCTGGAGTGTTTGGGGCTACACCGGGGAGCTGTTTTTT
TRBJ1-2	NA	TRBV4-3	TRBD1	CASSQIQGDAWGYTF	TGCGCCAGCAGCCAAATACAGGGGGACGCGTGGGGCTACACCTTC
TRBJ1-1	NA	TRBV4-2	NA	CASSRIRERNTEAFF	TGTGCCAGCAGCCGAATCCGGGAAAGAAACACTGAAGCTTTCTTT
TRBJ1-4	NA	TRBV9	TRBD1	CASSGARDRNEKLFF	TGTGCCAGCAGCGGAGCCCGGGACAGGAATGAAAAACTGTTTTTT
TRBJ2-1	NA	TRBV6-5	TRBD1	CASSLQGSNEQFF	TGTGCCAGCAGCTTACAGGGGTCGAATGAGCAGTTCTTC
TRBJ1-2	NA	TRBV13	TRBD1	CASSLDRGGGYTF	TGTGCCAGCAGCTTAGACAGGGGAGGCGGCTACACCTTC
TRBJ2-1	NA	TRBV6-6	TRBD2	CASIQREVQFF	TGTGCCAGCATACAGCGGGAGGTGCAGTTCTTC
TRBJ1-2	once	TRBV2	TRBD1	CANKPGTGNYGYTF	TGTGCCAACAAGCCCGGGACAGGGAACTATGGCTACACCTTC
TRBJ2-1	few	TRBV27	TRBD1	CASSPDRGGYNEQFF	TGTGCCAGCAGCCCGGACAGGGGCGGTTACAATGAGCAGTTCTTC